This T cell receptor beta chain originates from a study of identical twins. Study conclusions and caveats: Sequences that were out-of-frame, alpha and twin-shared displayed an excess of low generation probability. A cross-sectional statistical analysis, not follow-up of the same donors, supported the conclusions.

A remark on this clonotype: Its antigen remains unidentified.

TCRdb fed the 5' RACE reads into MiXCR, producing one record per CDR3 protein. Of hundreds of thousands of distinct CDR3 sequences detected, roughly 7% appear once; the ten largest clones hold 3.6%. These same records also appear under a second study, on yellow fever vaccine responses in identical twins.

Sequences were obtained from memory (CD45RO+) T cells sorted from blood. This clonotype was sampled from a woman between 18 and 29 years old in good health.

Here the CDR3 DNA reads TGTGCCAGCAGTAAGGGGGAGAGGGATACGCAGTATTTT. This codes for CASSKGERDTQYF. The rearrangement uses TRBV6-2 or TRBV6-3 and TRBJ2-3; D is possibly TRBD1 (6 bases). This CDR3 comprises 13 residues. V dropped 5 bases and J dropped 6 bases, with 12 bases sitting between them. The germline CDR1 and CDR2 sequences are MNHEY and SVGEGT.